Following are 3 T cell receptor beta chains from one sample sequenced in a study of STAT5B mutations in CD4+ large granular lymphocyte leukemia. The assay was immunoSEQ multiplex PCR, and TCRdb's table has in-frame clones only and misses some. The sample holds 7,500 to 10,000 clones; roughly four fifths are singletons and the top ten take 68%. Material for sequencing was PBMCs. Source of these receptors: a man in his fifties or sixties with CD4+ T-cell large granular lymphocyte leukemia.

This clone was detected a few times. The V and J genes are TRBV11-1 and TRBJ2-7; D gene ambiguous. Germline V gene lookup returns CDR1 SGHAT and CDR2 FQDESV (reference sequence). Trimming removed 1 base at V and 0 bases at J, with 7 bases between. This CDR3 contains 14 residues. This chain's CDR3 is CASSLEASSYEQYF. The CDR3 nucleotides read TGTGCCAGCAGCTTAGAGGCGAGCTCCTACGAGCAGTACTTC.

The table lists this clone with a few counts. The rearrangement joins TRBV7-2 to TRBJ2-7; 16 bases line up with TRBD2. After removal of 2 bases from V and 4 bases from J, the junction contained 2 bases not matched to a gene. The germline V gene encodes CDR1 SGHTA and CDR2 FQGNSA. This CDR3 has 16 residues. CDR3 residues: CASSLSGLAGGYEQYF. The CDR3 DNA follows: TGTGCCAGCAGCTTATCGGGACTAGCGGGAGGGTACGAGCAGTACTTC.

This chain links TRBV30 with TRBJ2-7; TRBD1 agrees at 8 bases. Trimming removed 1 base from V and 5 bases from J; junction bases left unmatched: 1. Per the germline V gene, CDR1 is GTSNPN and CDR2 is SVGIG (reference sequence). The CDR3 extends over 12 amino acids. This CDR3 is CAWSGQGNEQYF. The CDR3 DNA reads TGTGCCTGGAGTGGACAGGGGAACGAGCAGTACTTC.